One and the same sample provided the 31 T cell receptor beta chains below, sequenced in a study of human T cells and chemical hapten exposure. TCRdb processed the RACE reads anew with MiXCR; each CDR3 protein has one entry. Here the sample spans more than 75,000 distinct CDR3 sequences, 7% to 10% being singletons. Time point of the sample: patch test 2, 6 weeks after DPC sensitization. The treatment here: therapeutic diphenylcyclopropenone sensitization with weekly scalp DPC. The specimen comprised whole blood, sampled in connection with sensitization to the hapten diphenylcyclopropenone (DPC). The receptor source for this set is a woman in her thirties or forties with alopecia areata. Some clones in this sample may be carry-over from other donors' samples.

This clonotype was recorded at least ten times. This chain joins TRBV2 and TRBJ1-2, with D perhaps matching TRBD1 (5 bases). The germline V gene has CDR1 SNHLY and CDR2 FYNNEI. CDR3 length equals 14 residues. V lost 8 bases and J 7 bases, leaving 20 bases between the germline ends. Written as DNA, the CDR3 is TGTGCCAGCCTCACGGGGCGTGCGACTTCTGGCTACACCTTC. This translates into CASLTGRATSGYTF.

A note on this clonotype: At one end, the junction sequence differs from germline, possibly due to a read error. V usage is TRBV28 and J usage is TRBJ2-1; no firm D call. Germline V CDR1 and CDR2: MDHEN, SYDVKM. The CDR3 runs to 11 residues. The CDR3 spells CASSFASTPLF. CDR3 bases: TGTGCCAGCAGTTTTGCCTCTACCCCGCTCTTC.

This clonotype was detected many times. The chain combines TRBV11-1 with TRBJ2-7; the D gene is possibly TRBD1 (6 bases). Trimming took 3 bases from V and 1 from J, leaving 10 bases between them. The CDR3 has 14 amino acids. Germline V gene data show CDR1 as SGHAT and CDR2 as FQDESV (reference sequence). The CDR3: CASSFPDRSYEQYF. Here the CDR3 DNA reads TGTGCCAGCAGCTTCCCCGACAGGTCCTACGAGCAGTACTTC.

This clonotype was recorded at least ten times. The chain couples TRBV3-1 to TRBJ2-6, with 13 nucleotides matching TRBD2. Unmatched junction bases numbered 2, after V lost 1 base and J lost 11 bases. In germline, CDR1 is LGHDT, CDR2 YNNKEL (reference sequence). The CDR3 has 15 residues. This CDR3 reads CASSQGTSGSDVLTF. The CDR3, as DNA: TGTGCCAGCAGCCAAGGGACTAGCGGGAGCGACGTCCTGACTTTC.

This clonotype showed up just a few times. Being one base from a much bigger clone, this may be a read error. The chain carries TRBV9 and TRBJ2-2; no reliable D call. CDR1 is SGDLS and CDR2 is YYNGEE in the germline V gene. The CDR3 loop spans 13 amino acids. V dropped 4 bases and J dropped 0 bases, with 4 bases sitting between them. The DNA of the CDR3 is TGTGCCAGCAGCTTCCCGAACACCGGGGAGCTGTTTTTT. This encodes CASSFPNTGELFF.

This chain links TRBV7-2 with TRBJ1-5, with D uncertain. CDR1 is SGHTA and CDR2 is FQGNSA in the germline V gene. V was shortened by 4 bases and J by 3 bases, with 4 bases between the two germline ends. The CDR3 is 12 amino acids. This chain's CDR3 is CASSWNNQPQHF. The CDR3 nucleotides are TGTGCCAGCAGCTGGAACAATCAGCCCCAGCATTTT.

This chain connects TRBV18 to TRBJ2-5; perhaps TRBD1 as D (5 bases). V dropped 0 bases and J dropped 3 bases, with 14 bases sitting between them. The CDR3 sequence is 16 residues long. Per germline, CDR1 KGHSH and CDR2 LQKENI. The CDR3 DNA reads TGTGCCAGCTCACCACCTCGTCAGGGAATAAAAGAGACCCAGTACTTC. This translates into CASSPPRQGIKETQYF.

This clonotype was counted at least ten times. J is TRBJ2-7 and V is TRBV5-4; D not certain. CDR3 length: 13 residues. Looked up from germline, CDR1 is SGHNT and CDR2 is YYREEE (reference sequence). V was pared by 0 bases and J by 2 bases, with 6 bases between. The CDR3: CASSLAGTYEQYF. For the CDR3, the DNA is TGTGCCAGCAGCTTGGCTGGGACCTACGAGCAGTACTTC.

This clonotype has at least ten counts. This chain connects TRBV28 to TRBJ2-1, with 8 bases aligning to TRBD1. CDR1 MDHEN and CDR2 SYDVKM come from the germline V gene. J was trimmed by 4 bases and V by 7 bases; bases with no gene match: 6. The CDR3 is 14 residues long. The CDR3 DNA sequence: TGTGCCAGCACTACAGGGGGGTCGTACAATGAGCAGTTCTTC. Protein: CASTTGGSYNEQFF. The whole variable domain, filled in from reference TRBV28 and TRBJ2-1, reads DVKVTQSSRYLVKRTGEKVFLECVQDMDHENMFWYRQDPGLGLRLIYFSYDVKMKEKGDIPEGYSVSREKKERFSLILESASTNQTSMYLCASTTGGSYNEQFFGPGTRLTVL.

In nucleotides, the CDR3 is TGTGCCAGCAGCCCCCAACCCACTCCGGGGGCTAATGAAAAACTGTTTTTT. Encoded protein: CASSPQPTPGANEKLFF. This sequence joins TRBV9 and TRBJ1-4; D is possibly TRBD1 (5 bases). This CDR3 region has 17 residues. Germline CDR1 reads SGDLS; CDR2 reads YYNGEE. With 4 bases removed from V and 3 bases from J, the gap between germline ends came to 19 bases.

V is TRBV2 and J is TRBJ1-5, with a possible D match to TRBD1 (5 bases). CDR1 is SNHLY, CDR2 FYNNEI, per germline. This CDR3 is built from 15 residues. The V gene lost 4 bases and the J gene lost 7 bases, with 17 bases spanning the gap. The DNA of the CDR3 is TGTGCCAGCAGTGTGGGGCCGATCGGGGGGCAGCCCCAGCATTTT. The encoded protein is CASSVGPIGGQPQHF.

V and J are TRBV23-1 and TRBJ2-7, with D perhaps TRBD1 (5 bases). TRBV23-1 is placed among ORFs of uncertain function. The CDR3 is 15 residues long. The germline V and J ends were trimmed by 1 base and 7 bases, with 17 bases remaining between them. CDR3 coding DNA: TGCGCCAGCAGTCAATGGATGGATAGGGGCGGAGAGCAGTACTTC. It specifies CASSQWMDRGGEQYF.

This clonotype came up a few times. The J gene is TRBJ2-7, the V gene TRBV7-2, with D uncertain. V was cut by 0 bases and J by 5 bases, with 8 bases left in between. The CDR3 is 13 residues long. Germline CDR1 and CDR2: SGHTA and FQGNSA. In DNA, the CDR3 is TGTGCCAGCAGCTTAGCGGGAACTCACGAGCAGTACTTC. Translation: CASSLAGTHEQYF.

This clonotype appeared many times. The V call is TRBV29-1, the J call TRBJ2-1; no clear D. Germline V gene sequence: CDR1 SQVTM, CDR2 ANQGSEA. CDR3 size: 12 residues. The V end lost 0 bases, the J end lost 6 bases, and 6 bases lay between the germline ends. The CDR3 bases are TGCAGCGTTGAAGATGGAACCAATGAGCAGTTCTTC. Encoded protein: CSVEDGTNEQFF.

This clonotype has just a few counts. V and J are TRBV9 and TRBJ2-7; D tentatively reads TRBD1 or TRBD2 (5 bases each). Trimming stripped 3 bases from V and 2 bases from J, with 12 bases between. From germline, CDR1 is SGDLS and CDR2 YYNGEE. This CDR3 is 14 amino acids long. In nucleotides, the CDR3 is TGTGCCAGCAGCGCTGGGGACCGGCCCTACGAGCAGTACTTC. The encoded protein is CASSAGDRPYEQYF.

This clonotype was recorded many times. The V gene is TRBV12-3 or TRBV12-4, the J gene TRBJ2-3; D gene ambiguous. Trimming removed 3 bases from V and 1 base from J, with 8 bases in between. The CDR3 has 14 amino acids. This CDR3 is CASSFSGGTDTQYF. In DNA form, the CDR3 reads TGTGCCAGCAGTTTCTCAGGAGGCACAGATACGCAGTATTTT.

To note about this clonotype: The germline gene is not matched at one end of the junction; a read error may be the cause. V and J are TRBV19 and TRBJ1-5; D may be TRBD1 (5 bases). The germline CDR1 and CDR2 sequences are LNHDA and SQIVND (reference sequence). The CDR3 extends over 14 amino acids. CDR3 DNA sequence: TGTGTCAGTAGTATTGGCCAGGGTAATCAGCCCCAGCATTTT. Residues: CVSSIGQGNQPQHF. The entire variable domain, with the rest obtained from reference TRBV19 and TRBJ1-5, is as follows: DGGITQSPKYLFRKEGQNVTLSCEQNLNHDAMYWYRQDPGQGLRLIYYSQIVNDFQKGDIAEGYSVSREKKESFPLTVTSAQKNPTAFYLCVSSIGQGNQPQHFGDGTRLSIL.

The V and J genes are TRBV5-1 and TRBJ2-3; D remains unclear. V was shortened by 2 bases and J by 2 bases, with 9 bases between the two germline ends. Germline V gene data show CDR1 as SGHRS and CDR2 as YFSETQ. The CDR3 has 14 amino acids. DNA for the CDR3: TGCGCCAGCAGCTTAGCCCGTATCACAGATACGCAGTATTTT. It is translated as CASSLARITDTQYF.

At least ten counts were recorded for this clonotype. The rearrangement links TRBV20-1 to TRBJ2-2; D might be TRBD2 (5 bases). The CDR3 length is 13 residues. The V gene lost 6 bases and the J gene lost 7 bases, with 15 bases spanning the gap. Germline CDR1 and CDR2: DFQATT and SNEGSKA (reference sequence). For the CDR3, the DNA is TGCAGTGCCACGGACTCCCTCGGCGGGGAGCTGTTTTTT. Protein product: CSATDSLGGELFF.

This clonotype showed up just a few times. This rearrangement joins TRBV7-9 to TRBJ1-1; no clear D gene. V gave up 2 bases and J gave up 6 bases, with 10 bases separating them. CDR1 and CDR2 from the germline V gene are SEHNR and FQNEAQ (reference sequence). The CDR3 extends over 13 amino acids. DNA of the CDR3: TGTGCCAGCAGCTTAAGTTTACCCCCTGAAGCTTTCTTT. Its protein product is CASSLSLPPEAFF.

The table lists this clonotype with many counts. The CDR3 DNA reads TGTGCCAGCAGCCAAGGGGGACGCGGGGAGCTGTTTTTT. This codes for CASSQGGRGELFF. This chain joins TRBV3-1 and TRBJ2-2, with D perhaps TRBD1 or TRBD2 (5 bases each). Germline V gene sequence: CDR1 LGHDT, CDR2 YNNKEL (reference sequence). Trimming removed 1 base from V and 7 bases from J, with 7 bases in between. The CDR3 covers 13 residues.

The V call is TRBV23-1, the J call TRBJ2-7; D is uncertain. TRBV23-1 is labeled an ORF, and its function is uncertain. Trimming pared 2 bases from V and 5 bases from J, leaving 19 bases between. The CDR3 length is 16 residues. CDR3 sequence: CASSQPPGDPGHEQYF. The CDR3 DNA follows: TGCGCCAGCAGTCAACCCCCCGGAGATCCCGGGCACGAGCAGTACTTC.

This clonotype was observed a handful of times. The chain is built from TRBV6-2 or TRBV6-3 and TRBJ2-7; the D gene is possibly TRBD1 (6 bases). Trimming pared 6 bases from V and 1 base from J, leaving 10 bases between. This CDR3 contains 13 residues. From germline, CDR1 is MNHEY and CDR2 SVGEGT. The CDR3 loop reads CASRRDKSYEQYF. For the CDR3, the DNA is TGTGCCAGCAGAAGGGACAAATCCTACGAGCAGTACTTC.

This clonotype showed up just a few times. The J gene is TRBJ2-3, the V gene TRBV9; tentative D call: TRBD1 (5 bases). Germline assignment: CDR1 SGDLS and CDR2 YYNGEE. Trimming stripped 3 bases from V and 2 bases from J, with 10 bases between. The CDR3 contains 14 residues. The CDR3 reads CASSARQTTDTQYF. The DNA for the CDR3 is TGTGCCAGCAGCGCAAGACAGACCACAGATACGCAGTATTTT.

This clonotype was seen only a few times. This sequence joins TRBV12-3 or TRBV12-4 and TRBJ2-3; D is ambiguous. With 5 bases removed from V and 6 bases from J, the gap between germline ends came to 9 bases. The CDR3 spans 12 residues. The CDR3 nucleotides are TGTGCCAGCAGTGAACTCGCGGATACGCAGTATTTT. This translates into CASSELADTQYF.

The rearrangement links TRBV9 to TRBJ2-1; 10 bases match TRBD2. V shed 0 bases, J shed 6 bases, and the junction held 9 bases outside the gene matches. This CDR3 is 17 amino acids long. CDR1 and CDR2 (germline): SGDLS, YYNGEE. CDR3 amino acids: CASSVVLLAGVGNEQFF. The DNA for the CDR3 is TGTGCCAGCAGCGTAGTTCTCCTAGCGGGAGTAGGCAATGAGCAGTTCTTC.

This clonotype has just a few counts. The chain recombines TRBV5-1 with TRBJ1-3; D is unclear. CDR1 and CDR2 from the germline V gene are SGHRS and YFSETQ. V lost 5 bases to trimming and J lost 0 bases, with 9 bases between them. The CDR3 runs to 14 residues. CDR3: CASRGPVSGNTIYF. The CDR3 coding sequence is TGCGCCAGCAGGGGTCCTGTCTCTGGAAACACCATATATTTT.

This clonotype was seen many times. In DNA, the CDR3 is TGTGCCAGCAGTACAGGACTAGCAGACACAGATACGCAGTATTTT. It is translated as CASSTGLADTDTQYF. The chain carries TRBV6-4 and TRBJ2-3, with 8 bases fitting TRBD2. V shed 5 bases, J shed 2 bases, and the junction held 6 bases outside the gene matches. The CDR3 has 15 residues. Germline CDR1 and CDR2: MRHNA and SNTAGT.

V is TRBV5-1 and J is TRBJ2-5, with 8 bases fitting TRBD1. The CDR3 sequence is 14 residues long. The V gene end was trimmed by 7 bases and the J gene end by 4 bases; junction bases not matched to a gene: 9. CDR1 and CDR2 from the germline V gene are SGHRS and YFSETQ. The CDR3 sequence is CASGSGGRRETQYF. The CDR3 DNA sequence: TGCGCCAGCGGCTCAGGGGGCCGGAGAGAGACCCAGTACTTC.

This clonotype came up many times. The gene calls are TRBV18 and TRBJ1-4; 8 nucleotides align to TRBD1. The CDR3 covers 14 residues. V dropped 3 bases and J dropped 4; count of bases not matched to a gene: 1. Germline loops: CDR1 KGHSH, CDR2 LQKENI. Written as DNA, the CDR3 is TGTGCCAGCTCACCGGACAGGGATAATGAAAAACTGTTTTTT. As protein: CASSPDRDNEKLFF.

V usage is TRBV5-1 and J usage is TRBJ1-5, with 7 positions matching TRBD1. With V trimmed by 4 bases and J by 5 bases, 9 bases remained unmatched. Germline V gene sequence: CDR1 SGHRS, CDR2 YFSETQ. This CDR3 is 15 amino acids long. In DNA, the CDR3 is TGCGCCAGCAGCCGGGACAGCCGCGAGGATCAGCCCCAGCATTTT. Translated: CASSRDSREDQPQHF.